These T cell receptor beta chains were read from a single sample in a study of graft-versus-host responses after intestinal transplantation. The repertoire was sequenced with immunoSEQ multiplex PCR; TCRdb's copy has only in-frame clones and lacks some. The profile covers 10,000 or so clones, with about 31% appearing a single time and approximately 5.3% taken by the ten largest. The starting material was alloreactive CD4+ T cells from a mixed lymphocyte reaction culture, obtained before transplantation. The receptors were gathered from a human patient who was an organ donor for intestinal transplantation. The CDR3 runs from the conserved cysteine through the conserved F or W. D genes are given only for firm matches. Not all rows give a size; the values are once, few, many and, for expanded clones, a class.

v_gene,j_gene,d_gene,abundance,CDR3nt,CDR3aa
TRBV18,TRBJ1-5,.,medium-sized,TGTGCCAGCTCACCATTTCAGCCCCAGCATTTT,CASSPFQPQHF
TRBV10-1,TRBJ1-6,.,.,TGCGCCAGCAGTGACAATAATTCACCCCTCCACTTT,CASSDNNSPLHF
TRBV15,TRBJ2-7,.,.,TGTGCCACCAGCAGAGGGTCAGGAGGGGAGCGCGAGCAGTACTTC,CATSRGSGGEREQYF
TRBV5-1,TRBJ1-1,TRBD1,few,TGCGCCAGCAGCTTCCCGGGACAGGGAAATGAAGCTTTCTTT,CASSFPGQGNEAFF
TRBV11-3,TRBJ2-3,.,medium-sized,TGTGCCAGCAGCTTCCGACAGAAGGATACGCAGTATTTT,CASSFRQKDTQYF
TRBV28,TRBJ2-1,.,few,TGTGCCAGCAGCCCTGACGGAAACTCCTACAATGAGCAGTTCTTC,CASSPDGNSYNEQFF
TRBV6-5,TRBJ1-4,TRBD1,.,TGTGCCAGCAGCTCGACAGGGGAAAAACTGTTTTTT,CASSSTGEKLFF
TRBV18,TRBJ1-1,.,few,TGTGCCAGCTCACGGGGGGACACTGAAGCTTTCTTT,CASSRGDTEAFF
TRBV28,TRBJ1-1,.,.,TGTGCCAGCAGACAGAGTATGAACACTGAAGCTTTCTTT,CASRQSMNTEAFF
TRBV6-6,TRBJ2-3,TRBD2,.,TGTGCCAGCAGCCGTCTAGCGGGGGGAGTCCATACGCAGTATTTT,CASSRLAGGVHTQYF
TRBV5-1,TRBJ1-2,.,.,TGCGCCAGCAGCTTGCATGACTATGGCTACACCTTC,CASSLHDYGYTF
TRBV28,TRBJ1-2,TRBD1,.,TGTGCCAGCAGTTTATTCTGGGACAGGGGTGGCTACACCTTC,CASSLFWDRGGYTF
TRBV6-6,TRBJ2-2,TRBD1,.,TGTGCCAGCAGTTACTTGGCCAGGGGGCGAACCGGGGAGCTGTTTTTT,CASSYLARGRTGELFF
TRBV5-4,TRBJ2-3,.,once,TGTGCCAGCAGCCGAACCACAGATACGCAGTATTTT,CASSRTTDTQYF
TRBV6-5,TRBJ1-5,.,medium-sized,TGTGCCAGCAGTTACTCCTATTCGGGGCAGCCCCAGCATTTT,CASSYSYSGQPQHF